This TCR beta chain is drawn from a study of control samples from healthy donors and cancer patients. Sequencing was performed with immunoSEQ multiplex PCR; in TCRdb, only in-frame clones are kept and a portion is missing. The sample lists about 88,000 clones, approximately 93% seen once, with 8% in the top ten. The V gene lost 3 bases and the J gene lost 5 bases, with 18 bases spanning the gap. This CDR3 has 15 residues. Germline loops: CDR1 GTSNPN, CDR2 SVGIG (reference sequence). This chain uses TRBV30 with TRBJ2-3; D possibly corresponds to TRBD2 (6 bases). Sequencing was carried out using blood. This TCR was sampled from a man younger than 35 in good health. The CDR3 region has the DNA TGTGCCTGGAGCCTAGGTGGGACTCGGGGAGATACGCAGTATTTT. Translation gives CAWSLGGTRGDTQYF.